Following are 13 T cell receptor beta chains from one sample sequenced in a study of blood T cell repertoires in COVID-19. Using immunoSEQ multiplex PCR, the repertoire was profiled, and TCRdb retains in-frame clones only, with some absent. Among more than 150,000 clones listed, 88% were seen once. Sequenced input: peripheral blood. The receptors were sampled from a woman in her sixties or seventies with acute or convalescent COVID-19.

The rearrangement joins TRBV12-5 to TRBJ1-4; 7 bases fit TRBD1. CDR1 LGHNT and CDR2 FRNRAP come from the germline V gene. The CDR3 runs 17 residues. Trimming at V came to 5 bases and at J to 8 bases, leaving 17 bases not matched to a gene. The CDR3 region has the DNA TGTGCTAGTGGTAGCAAGCTCCCCAGGGGGTTGTGGGAAAAACTGTTTTTT. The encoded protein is CASGSKLPRGLWEKLFF.

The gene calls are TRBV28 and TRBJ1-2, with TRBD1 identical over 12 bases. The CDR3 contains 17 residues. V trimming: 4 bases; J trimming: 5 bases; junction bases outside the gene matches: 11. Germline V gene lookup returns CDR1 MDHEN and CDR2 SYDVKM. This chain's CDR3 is CASSSLHPGQGAYGYTF. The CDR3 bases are TGTGCCAGCAGTTCTCTCCATCCGGGACAGGGGGCGTATGGCTACACCTTC.

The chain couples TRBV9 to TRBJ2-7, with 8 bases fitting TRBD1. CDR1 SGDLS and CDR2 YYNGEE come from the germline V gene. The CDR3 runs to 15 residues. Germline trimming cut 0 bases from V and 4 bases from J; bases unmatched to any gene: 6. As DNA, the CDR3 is TGTGCCAGCAGCGTAGGGACAGGGAATCTGTACGAGCAGTACTTC. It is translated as CASSVGTGNLYEQYF.

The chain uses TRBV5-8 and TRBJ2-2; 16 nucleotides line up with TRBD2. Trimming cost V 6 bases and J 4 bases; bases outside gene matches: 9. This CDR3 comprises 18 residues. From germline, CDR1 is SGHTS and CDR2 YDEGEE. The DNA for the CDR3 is TGTGCCAGCACCTCCGGGACTAGCGGGGGGGCCGTCACCGGGGAGCTGTTTTTT. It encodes CASTSGTSGGAVTGELFF.

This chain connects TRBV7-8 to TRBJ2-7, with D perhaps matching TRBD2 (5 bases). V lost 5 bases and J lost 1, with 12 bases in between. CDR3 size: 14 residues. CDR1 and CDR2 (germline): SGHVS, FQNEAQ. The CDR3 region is CASSPKEVSYEQYF. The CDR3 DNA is TGTGCCAGCAGCCCGAAGGAGGTTTCCTACGAGCAGTACTTC.

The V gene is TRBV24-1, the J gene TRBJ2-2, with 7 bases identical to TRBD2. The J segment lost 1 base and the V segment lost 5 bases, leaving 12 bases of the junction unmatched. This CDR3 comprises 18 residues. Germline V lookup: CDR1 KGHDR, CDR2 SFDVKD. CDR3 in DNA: TGTGCCACCAGTGGCGCGCGGGGGACCCTCTTGAACACCGGGGAGCTGTTTTTT. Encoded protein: CATSGARGTLLNTGELFF.

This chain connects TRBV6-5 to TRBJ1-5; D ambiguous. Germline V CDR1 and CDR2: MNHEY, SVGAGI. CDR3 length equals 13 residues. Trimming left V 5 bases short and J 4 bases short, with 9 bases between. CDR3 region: CASSIGWNQPQHF. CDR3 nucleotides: TGTGCCAGCAGTATCGGGTGGAATCAGCCCCAGCATTTT.

DNA of the CDR3: TGTGCCAGCAGTGTTTTTGTGACAGGGGGAGAGACCCAGTACTTC. Translated: CASSVFVTGGETQYF. This chain uses TRBV25-1 with TRBJ2-5, with 9 bases lining up with TRBD1. This CDR3 spans 15 amino acids. The trim removed 4 bases at V and 4 bases at J, leaving 7 bases unmatched. Per germline, CDR1 MGHDK and CDR2 SYGVNS. Combining the CDR3 with reference TRBV25-1 and TRBJ2-5 gives the whole variable domain EADIYQTPRYLVIGTGKKITLECSQTMGHDKMYWYQQDPGMELHLIHYSYGVNSTEKGDLSSESTVSRIRTEHFPLTLESARPSHTSQYLCASSVFVTGGETQYFGPGTRLLVL.

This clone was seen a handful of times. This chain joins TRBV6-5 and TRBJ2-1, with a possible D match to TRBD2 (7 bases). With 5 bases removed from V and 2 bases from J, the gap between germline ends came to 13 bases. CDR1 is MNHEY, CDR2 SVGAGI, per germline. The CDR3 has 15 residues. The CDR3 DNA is TGTGCCAGCAGTCCTCGGGGGGCAGCCTACAATGAGCAGTTCTTC. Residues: CASSPRGAAYNEQFF.

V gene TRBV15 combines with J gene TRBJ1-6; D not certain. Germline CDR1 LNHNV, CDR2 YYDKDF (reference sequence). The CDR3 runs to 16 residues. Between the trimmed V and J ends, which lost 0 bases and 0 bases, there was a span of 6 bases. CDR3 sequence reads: CATSRDKSSYNSPLHF. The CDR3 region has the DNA TGTGCCACCAGCAGAGATAAGAGCTCCTATAATTCACCCCTCCACTTT.

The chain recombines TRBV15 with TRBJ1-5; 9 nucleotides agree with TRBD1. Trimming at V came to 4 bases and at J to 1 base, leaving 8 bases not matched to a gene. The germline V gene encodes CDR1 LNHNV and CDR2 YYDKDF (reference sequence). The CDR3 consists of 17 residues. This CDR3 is CATSTTGGAVSNQPQHF. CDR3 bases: TGTGCCACCAGCACAACAGGGGGCGCGGTCAGCAATCAGCCCCAGCATTTT.

The CDR3 bases are TGTGCCTGGGAACTAGCGGGCACCGGGGAGCTGTTTTTT. It specifies CAWELAGTGELFF. The chain has TRBV30 and TRBJ2-2, with 9 bases aligning to TRBD2. In germline, CDR1 is GTSNPN, CDR2 SVGIG (reference sequence). The V and J ends lost 5 bases and 4 bases, in that order; junction bases with no gene match: 2. The length of the CDR3 is 13 residues.

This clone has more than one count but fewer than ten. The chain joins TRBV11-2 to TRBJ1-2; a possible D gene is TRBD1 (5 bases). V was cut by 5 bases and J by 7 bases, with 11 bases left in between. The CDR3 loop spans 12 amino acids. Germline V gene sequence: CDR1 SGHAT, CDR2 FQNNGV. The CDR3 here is CASSHFGGGYTF. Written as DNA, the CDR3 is TGTGCCAGCAGCCACTTCGGGGGTGGCTACACCTTC.